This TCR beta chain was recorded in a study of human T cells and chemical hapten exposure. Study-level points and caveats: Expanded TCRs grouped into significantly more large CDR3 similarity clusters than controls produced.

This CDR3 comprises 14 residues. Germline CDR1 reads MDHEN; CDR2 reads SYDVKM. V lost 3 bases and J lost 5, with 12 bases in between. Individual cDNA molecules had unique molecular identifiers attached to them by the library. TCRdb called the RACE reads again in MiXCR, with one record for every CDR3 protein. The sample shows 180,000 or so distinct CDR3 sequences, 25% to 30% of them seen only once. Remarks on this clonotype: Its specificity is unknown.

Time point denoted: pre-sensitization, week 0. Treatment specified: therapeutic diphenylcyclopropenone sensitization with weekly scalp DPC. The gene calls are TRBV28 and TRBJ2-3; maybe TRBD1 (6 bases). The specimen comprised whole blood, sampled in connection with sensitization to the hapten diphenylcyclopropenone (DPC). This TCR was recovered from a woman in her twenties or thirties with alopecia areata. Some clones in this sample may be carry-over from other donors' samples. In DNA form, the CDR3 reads TGTGCCAGCAGTTTGTTGGGGGCGGGAGATACGCAGTATTTT. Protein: CASSLLGAGDTQYF.